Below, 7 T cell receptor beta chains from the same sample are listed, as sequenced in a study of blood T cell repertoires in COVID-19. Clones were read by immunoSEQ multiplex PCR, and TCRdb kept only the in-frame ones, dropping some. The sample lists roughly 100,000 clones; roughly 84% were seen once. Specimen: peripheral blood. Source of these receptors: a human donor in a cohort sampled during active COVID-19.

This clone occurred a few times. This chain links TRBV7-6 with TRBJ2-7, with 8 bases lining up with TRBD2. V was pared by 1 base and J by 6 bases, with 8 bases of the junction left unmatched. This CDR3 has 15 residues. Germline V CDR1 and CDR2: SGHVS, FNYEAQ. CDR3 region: CASSLELSGGREQYF. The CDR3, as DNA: TGTGCCAGCAGCTTAGAGTTGTCGGGGGGGCGCGAGCAGTACTTC. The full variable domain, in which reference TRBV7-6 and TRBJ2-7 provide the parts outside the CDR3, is GAGVSQSPRYKVTKRGQDVALRCDPISGHVSLYWYRQALGQGPEFLTYFNYEAQQDKSGLPNDRFSAERPEGSISTLTIQRTEQRDSAMYRCASSLELSGGREQYFGPGTRLTVT.

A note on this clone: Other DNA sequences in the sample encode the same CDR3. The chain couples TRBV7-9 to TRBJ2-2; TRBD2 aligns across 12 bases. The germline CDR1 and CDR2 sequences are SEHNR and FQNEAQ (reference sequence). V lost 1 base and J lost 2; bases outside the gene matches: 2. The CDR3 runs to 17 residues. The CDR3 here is CASSLGLAGANTGELFF. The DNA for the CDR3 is TGTGCCAGCAGCTTAGGACTAGCGGGAGCCAACACCGGGGAGCTGTTTTTT. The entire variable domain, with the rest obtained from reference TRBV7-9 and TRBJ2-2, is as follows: DTGVSQNPRHKITKRGQNVTFRCDPISEHNRLYWYRQTLGQGPEFLTYFQNEAQLEKSRLLSDRFSAERPKGSFSTLEIQRTEQGDSAMYLCASSLGLAGANTGELFFGEGSRLTVL.

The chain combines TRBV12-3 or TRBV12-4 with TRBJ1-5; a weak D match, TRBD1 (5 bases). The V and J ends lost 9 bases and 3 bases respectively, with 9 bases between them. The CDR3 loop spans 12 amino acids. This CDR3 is CASQGVNQPQHF. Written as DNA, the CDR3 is TGTGCCAGTCAAGGGGTCAATCAGCCCCAGCATTTT.

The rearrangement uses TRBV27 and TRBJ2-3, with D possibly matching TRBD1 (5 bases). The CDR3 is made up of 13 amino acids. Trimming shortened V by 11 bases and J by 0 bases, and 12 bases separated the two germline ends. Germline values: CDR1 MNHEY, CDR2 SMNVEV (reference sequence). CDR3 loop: CAVLPGSTDTQYF. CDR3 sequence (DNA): TGTGCCGTTCTACCAGGGAGCACAGATACGCAGTATTTT.

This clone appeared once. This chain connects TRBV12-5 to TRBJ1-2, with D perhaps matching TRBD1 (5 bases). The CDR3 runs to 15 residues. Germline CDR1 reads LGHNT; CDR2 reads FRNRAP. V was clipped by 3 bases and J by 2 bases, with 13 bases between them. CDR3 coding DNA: TGTGCTAGTGGTTTTTCCGCAGGGCTGAACTATGGCTACACCTTC. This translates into CASGFSAGLNYGYTF.

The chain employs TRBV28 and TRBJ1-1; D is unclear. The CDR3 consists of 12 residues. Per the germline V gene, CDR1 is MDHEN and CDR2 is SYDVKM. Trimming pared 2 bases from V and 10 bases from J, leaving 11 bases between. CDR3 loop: CASSLRLVGAFF. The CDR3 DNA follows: TGTGCCAGCAGTTTAAGGCTAGTGGGAGCTTTCTTT.

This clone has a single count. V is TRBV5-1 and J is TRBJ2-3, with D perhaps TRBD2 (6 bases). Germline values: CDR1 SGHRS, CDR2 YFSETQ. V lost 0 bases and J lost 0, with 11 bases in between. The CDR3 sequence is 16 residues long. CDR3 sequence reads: CASSLDAGTSTDTQYF. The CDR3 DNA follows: TGCGCCAGCAGCTTGGATGCAGGGACTAGCACAGATACGCAGTATTTT. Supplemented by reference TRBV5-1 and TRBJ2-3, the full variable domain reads KAGVTQTPRYLIKTRGQQVTLSCSPISGHRSVSWYQQTPGQGLQFLFEYFSETQRNKGNFPGRFSGRQFSNSRSEMNVSTLELGDSALYLCASSLDAGTSTDTQYFGPGTRLTVL.